These 24 T cell receptor beta chains were sequenced from one sample in a study of tumor and adjacent non-tumor tissue in lung cancer. A modified ARM-PCR protocol with three rounds of nested PCR amplified TCRbeta. TCRdb passed the multiplex PCR reads through MiXCR, listing each CDR3 protein once. The data hold fewer than 100,000 distinct CDR3 sequences, with 70% to 90% observed a single time. No cell sorting was done before RNA was extracted from the tissue. More than 3 cm separated this lung sample from the edge of the tumor. The sequenced material came from distant non-tumor lung tissue. The receptors come from a man aged 60 to 75 with non-small cell lung cancer.

This clonotype was picked up a small number of times. The chain couples TRBV5-4 to TRBJ2-1, with 9 nucleotides matching TRBD2. This CDR3 has 19 amino acids. Unmatched junction bases numbered 21, after V lost 5 bases and J lost 6 bases. Germline-derived CDR1 and CDR2 are SGHNT and YYREEE (reference sequence). The CDR3 region is CASSRPVTGTSRGANEQFF. In DNA form, the CDR3 reads TGTGCCAGCAGTCGACCCGTGACCGGGACTAGCAGGGGGGCCAATGAGCAGTTCTTC.

The chain recombines TRBV29-1 with TRBJ2-3; D remains ambiguous. CDR3 length: 12 amino acids. Germline V gene data show CDR1 as SQVTM and CDR2 as ANQGSEA. CDR3 nucleotide sequence: TGCAATGTACATATGATTACAGATACGCAGTATTTT. Translated, it gives CNVHMITDTQYF.

To note about this clonotype: It may be a read error: a sequence one base away is much more abundant. V gene TRBV5-6 combines with J gene TRBJ2-3, with D possibly called TRBD1 or TRBD2 (5 bases each). The CDR3 sequence is 16 residues long. Trimming removed 2 bases from V and 2 bases from J, with 15 bases in between. The germline V gene encodes CDR1 SGHDT and CDR2 YYEEEE. DNA of the CDR3: TGTGCCAGCAGCTTTGGCTCAGGGACCTCCACAGATACGCAGTATTTT. Translated, it gives CASSFGSGTSTDTQYF.

Details on this clonotype: Mismatch with germline at one junction end may stem from a read error. The V call is TRBV20-1, the J call TRBJ2-5, with 11 bases matching TRBD2. This CDR3 has 15 residues. Germline CDR1 and CDR2: DFQATT and SNEGSKA (reference sequence). The CDR3 coding sequence is TGCAGTGCTAGAACGGCTAGCGGGAGGACGGAGACCCAGTGCTTC. It codes for CSARTASGRTETQCF.

Note on this clonotype: Since no conserved phenylalanine or tryptophan closes the CDR3, a read error is the likely cause. The limits of the CDR3 on the DNA are not certain, so only TCRdb's listed CDR3 is given. The gene calls are TRBV12-1 and TRBJ2-1; the table's D gene call, TRBD2, was not cross checked with the DNA. TRBV12-1 is a pseudogene segment. 15 amino acids form the CDR3, both terminal residues included. The CDR3 sequence is CASSFVAGVADEQIL.

About this clonotype itself: The junction differs from germline at one of its ends, possibly a read error. The rearrangement links TRBV6-2 or TRBV6-3 to TRBJ2-5; D may be TRBD2 (6 bases). CDR1 is MNHEY, CDR2 SVGEGT, per germline. This CDR3 is built from 14 residues. The CDR3, as DNA: TGTGCCAGCAGTTACGAGGTAGCGGCAGAGACCAAGTACTTC. Translating it yields CASSYEVAAETKYF.

With respect to this clonotype: One end of the junction fails to match germline, which may point to a read error. The chain carries TRBV11-2 and TRBJ2-3; D could derive from TRBD1 or TRBD2 (6 bases each). The CDR3 has 17 amino acids. From germline, CDR1 is SGHAT and CDR2 FQNNGV. CDR3 loop: CASSREGRDKSTDTQYF. Written as DNA, the CDR3 is TGTGCCAGCAGCAGAGAGGGGCGGGACAAGAGCACAGACACGCAGTATTTT.

This clonotype was counted only a few times. Compared with germline, one end of the junction differs, possibly owing to a read error. The chain employs TRBV11-3 and TRBJ2-7; possibly TRBD1 or TRBD2 for D (5 bases each). This CDR3 is built from 14 residues. The V gene's germline CDR1 is SGHNT and CDR2 YENEEA. CDR3 bases: TGTGCCAGCAGTCTCCGGGACGAAGCTGGCGAGCAGTATTTC. Its translation is CASSLRDEAGEQYF.

Remarks on this clonotype: Germline is not matched at one junction end, which may reflect a read error. This chain links TRBV11-1 with TRBJ2-1, with 11 bases identical to TRBD2. This CDR3 is built from 17 residues. The germline V gene encodes CDR1 SGHAT and CDR2 FQDESV (reference sequence). The CDR3: CASTLSRLAGGDYEQFF. The CDR3 nucleotides read TGTGCCAGCACCTTATCTCGGCTAGCGGGAGGCGACTATGAGCAGTTCTTC.

This clonotype was counted a few times. CDR3 sequence: CASSLGTVRDTQYF. The CDR3, as DNA: TGCGCCAGCAGCTTGGGGACTGTAAGGGATACGCAGTATTTT. The gene calls are TRBV5-1 and TRBJ2-3, with a possible D match to TRBD2 (5 bases). Germline values: CDR1 SGHRS, CDR2 YFSETQ. With 0 bases removed from V and 6 bases from J, the gap between germline ends came to 11 bases. CDR3 length equals 14 residues.

This clonotype came up many times. The chain uses TRBV20-1 and TRBJ2-3; D may correspond to TRBD1 or TRBD2 (5 bases each). V was trimmed by 5 bases and J by 4 bases, leaving 16 bases between them. Germline CDR1 reads DFQATT; CDR2 reads SNEGSKA (reference sequence). This CDR3 contains 14 residues. This chain's CDR3 is CSAVDLRGSDTQYF. The CDR3, as DNA: TGCAGTGCTGTGGACTTGAGGGGCTCAGATACGCAGTATTTT.

Concerning this clonotype itself: This may come from a read error, since a much larger clone is one base off. The chain recombines TRBV5-1 with TRBJ2-3, with D unresolved. The CDR3 loop spans 13 amino acids. Between the trimmed V and J ends, which lost 6 bases and 2 bases, there was a span of 10 bases. Germline CDR1 SGHRS, CDR2 YFSETQ. In DNA, the CDR3 is TGCGCCAGCAACTTAGCCTACACAGATACGCAGTATTTT. It encodes CASNLAYTDTQYF.

This clonotype was observed many times. The chain carries TRBV5-4 and TRBJ1-4; perhaps TRBD1 as D (5 bases). The V gene lost 0 bases and the J gene lost 4 bases, with 13 bases spanning the gap. This CDR3 spans 16 amino acids. Germline loops: CDR1 SGHNT, CDR2 YYREEE (reference sequence). CDR3 coding DNA: TGTGCCAGCAGCTTGGGGGGCGGGACGAGTAATGAAAAACTGTTTTTT. Translation: CASSLGGGTSNEKLFF.

The genes are TRBV11-2 and TRBJ2-6; D remains ambiguous. The CDR3 is 19 residues long. Germline V gene lookup returns CDR1 SGHAT and CDR2 FQNNGV. V was pared by 1 base and J by 0 bases, with 16 bases between. The CDR3 reads CASSLVPMERPSGANVLTF. As DNA, the CDR3 is TGTGCCAGCAGCTTAGTTCCAATGGAGAGACCCTCTGGGGCCAACGTCCTGACTTTC.

Notes on this clonotype: The junction differs from germline at one of its ends, possibly a read error. The chain combines TRBV5-1 with TRBJ1-3, with D perhaps matching TRBD1 (5 bases). The V gene's germline CDR1 is SGHRS and CDR2 YFSETQ. The CDR3 covers 14 residues. CDR3 in amino acids: CTSSFDSRGNTIYF. In nucleotides, the CDR3 is TGCACCAGCAGCTTCGACAGTCGTGGAAACACCATATATTTT. Based on the CDR3 plus reference TRBV5-1 and TRBJ1-3, the full variable domain is KAGVTQTPRYLIKTRGQQVTLSCSPISGHRSVSWYQQTPGQGLQFLFEYFSETQRNKGNFPGRFSGRQFSNSRSEMNVSTLELGDSALYLCTSSFDSRGNTIYFGEGSWLTVV.

Concerning this clonotype: Possible read error: a much larger clone is one base away. The V gene is TRBV6-5, the J gene TRBJ2-7; 8 bases are shared with TRBD1. The CDR3 sequence is 14 residues long. Trimming at V came to 7 bases and at J to 6 bases, leaving 11 bases not matched to a gene. Germline loops: CDR1 MNHEY, CDR2 SVGAGI. CDR3 DNA: TGTGCCAGCACCCCCAGGACAGGGAGGAGCGAGCAGTACTTC. Translated: CASTPRTGRSEQYF.

In the case of this clonotype: An end of the junction does not agree with germline; a read error may underlie this. This sequence joins TRBV6-1 and TRBJ1-2; weak D call: TRBD1 (5 bases). Per germline, CDR1 MNHNS and CDR2 SASEGT. The CDR3 totals 15 residues. CDR3: CASSEWGGTSYGYPF. The DNA for the CDR3 is TGTGCCAGCAGTGAATGGGGGGGGACCTCTTATGGCTACCCCTTT.

This clonotype came up once. An end of the junction does not agree with germline; a read error may underlie this. The chain couples TRBV6-5 to TRBJ2-6; tentatively, D is TRBD1 (5 bases). This CDR3 region has 15 residues. Germline V lookup: CDR1 MNHEY, CDR2 SVGAGI. The CDR3 sequence: CASSYFNSGANVLIF. The CDR3 DNA reads as TGTGCCAGCAGTTACTTCAACTCTGGGGCTAACGTCCTGATTTTC.

On this clonotype: Mismatch with germline at one junction end may stem from a read error. V gene TRBV11-2 combines with J gene TRBJ2-5; 7 bases align to TRBD1. The length of the CDR3 is 13 residues. Looked up from germline, CDR1 is SGHAT and CDR2 is FQNNGV. CDR3 in amino acids: CASSATGEEAQYF. DNA of the CDR3: TGCGCCAGCAGTGCTACAGGGGAAGAGGCCCAGTACTTC.

V is TRBV6-5 and J is TRBJ2-7; perhaps TRBD1 as D (5 bases). Germline CDR1 and CDR2: MNHEY and SVGAGI. The ends were cut back, 2 bases at V and 12 bases at J, with 26 bases in the middle. This CDR3 region has 16 residues. The CDR3 sequence: CASSYTSTDASYERYF. The CDR3 bases are TGTGCCAGCAGTTACACCTCGACAGATGCCTCCTACGAACGGTACTTC.

This clonotype has just a few counts. This may arise from a read error, as a much more abundant clone is one base away. The chain carries TRBV11-2 and TRBJ2-1, with TRBD2 matching 11 bases. V dropped 4 bases and J dropped 8; count of bases not matched to a gene: 7. Germline loops: CDR1 SGHAT, CDR2 FQNNGV. The CDR3 contains 15 residues. For the CDR3, the DNA is TGTGCCAGCAGCTCTAGCGGGAGGACTCCCTATGAGCAGTTCTTC. It translates to CASSSSGRTPYEQFF.

In the case of this clonotype: At one of its ends the junction is not consistent with the germline gene, which may arise from a read error. This chain joins TRBV11-2 and TRBJ2-6; D is perhaps TRBD1 (5 bases). Germline assignment: CDR1 SGHAT and CDR2 FQNNGV. CDR3 length: 14 residues. CDR3 amino acids: CASSPISGPNVLSF. CDR3 bases: TGTGCCAGCAGTCCTATCTCAGGGCCCAACGTCCTGTCTTTC. The whole variable domain, remainder taken from reference TRBV11-2 and TRBJ2-6, is EAGVAQSPRYKIIEKRQSVAFWCNPISGHATLYWYQQILGQGPKLLIQFQNNGVVDDSQLPKDRFSAERLKGVDSTLKIQPAKLEDSAVYLCASSPISGPNVLSFGAGSRLTVL.

The V and J genes are TRBV6-2 or TRBV6-3 and TRBJ2-3; TRBD2 matches 10 bases. The germline V gene has CDR1 MNHEY and CDR2 SVGEGT. This CDR3 is 18 amino acids long. J lost 12 bases, V lost 5 bases, and 23 bases had no gene match. CDR3 in DNA: TGTGCCAGCAGTGACGATGGGTTACTAGCGGGGCTCACAGATATACAGTATTTT. It yields the protein CASSDDGLLAGLTDIQYF.

About this clonotype itself: Mismatch with germline at one junction end may stem from a read error. The gene calls are TRBV12-3 or TRBV12-4 and TRBJ1-1; no clear D gene. The CDR3 extends over 16 amino acids. CDR3 DNA sequence: TGTACCAGCAGTTTGGTAGGATTAGGGATGAACACTGGAGCTTTCTTT. Its protein product is CTSSLVGLGMNTGAFF.